The TCR beta chain under discussion was sequenced for a study of blood T cell repertoires in COVID-19. Some clones are missing from TCRdb's copy, which holds only in-frame ones; the method was immunoSEQ multiplex PCR. The data contain approximately 280,000 clones, around 91% of them singletons. The CDR3 covers 14 residues. Germline values: CDR1 LGHNA, CDR2 YSLEER. The V gene end was trimmed by 1 base and the J gene end by 2 bases; junction bases not matched to a gene: 1. This clonotype was obtained from a woman in her sixties or seventies with acute or convalescent COVID-19. The chain recombines TRBV4-3 with TRBJ2-7; 8 bases map to TRBD2. The source material was peripheral blood. This chain's CDR3 is CASSQGRGAYEQYF. The CDR3 DNA reads TGCGCCAGCAGCCAAGGGCGGGGGGCCTACGAGCAGTACTTC.